These T cell receptor beta chains were read from a single sample in a study of human T cells and chemical hapten exposure. TCRdb used MiXCR to reprocess the RACE reads, holding one entry per CDR3 protein. The data hold 350,000 to 400,000 distinct CDR3 sequences, with around 5.5% observed a single time. The starting material was whole blood, obtained in connection with sensitization to the hapten diphenylcyclopropenone (DPC). Source of these receptors: a woman aged 50 to 65 with alopecia areata. Some clones in this sample may be carry-over from other donors' samples. Both conserved end residues are part of each CDR3. A D gene is named only where the DNA matches it firmly. The size field is filled for only some rows; it gives once, few, many or a size class.

len: 13; v_gene: TRBV25-1; abundance: NA; j_gene: TRBJ2-7; d_gene: TRBD1; CDR3nt: TGTGCCAGCAGTGGCAGGGGGCTGGGGGAGCAGTACTTC; CDR3aa: CASSGRGLGEQYF
len: 17; v_gene: TRBV5-1; abundance: few; j_gene: TRBJ1-5; d_gene: TRBD1; CDR3nt: TGCGCCAGCAGCCCCCATCGCCGGGACAGGGGTCTTAAGCCCCAGCATTTT; CDR3aa: CASSPHRRDRGLKPQHF
len: 10; v_gene: TRBV11-3; abundance: many; j_gene: TRBJ1-2; d_gene: NA; CDR3nt: TGTGTCCAGCGGTGGTATGGCTACACCTTC; CDR3aa: CVQRWYGYTF
len: 13; v_gene: TRBV29-1; abundance: many; j_gene: TRBJ2-7; d_gene: NA; CDR3nt: TGCAGCGTTGGACTAGGGACACACTACGAGCAGTACTTC; CDR3aa: CSVGLGTHYEQYF
len: 12; v_gene: TRBV13; abundance: many; j_gene: TRBJ2-3; d_gene: NA; CDR3nt: TGTGCCAGCAGCCCCCGTTTTGATACGCAGTATTTT; CDR3aa: CASSPRFDTQYF
len: 14; v_gene: TRBV27; abundance: many; j_gene: TRBJ1-2; d_gene: NA; CDR3nt: TGTGCCAGCAGTTCGGGTCGGTGGAGGGTTGGCTACACCTTC; CDR3aa: CASSSGRWRVGYTF
len: 14; v_gene: TRBV7-9; abundance: few; j_gene: TRBJ2-5; d_gene: TRBD1; CDR3nt: TGTGCCAGCAGCAAGGGACAGGGAGGGGAGACCCAGTACTTC; CDR3aa: CASSKGQGGETQYF
len: 14; v_gene: TRBV12-5; abundance: NA; j_gene: TRBJ1-1; d_gene: NA; CDR3nt: TGTGCTAGTGGTTTGTCTGGGACGTTGAGTGAAGCTTTCTTT; CDR3aa: CASGLSGTLSEAFF
len: 15; v_gene: TRBV20-1; abundance: few; j_gene: TRBJ1-4; d_gene: TRBD1; CDR3nt: TGCAGTGCTAGACCCCTACAGGGGGCGCATGAAAAACTGTTTTTT; CDR3aa: CSARPLQGAHEKLFF
len: 16; v_gene: TRBV6-5; abundance: NA; j_gene: TRBJ2-2; d_gene: NA; CDR3nt: TGTGCCAGCAGTTACCTCCCCCTCGGGAACACCGGGGAGCTGTTTTTT; CDR3aa: CASSYLPLGNTGELFF
len: 15; v_gene: TRBV10-3; abundance: many; j_gene: TRBJ2-3; d_gene: NA; CDR3nt: TGTGCCATCAGTGAGTCCCCCAGTGGGGCAGATACGCAGTATTTT; CDR3aa: CAISESPSGADTQYF
len: 16; v_gene: TRBV30; abundance: many; j_gene: TRBJ2-2; d_gene: NA; CDR3nt: TGTGCCTGGAGTGTACGGAGGCCCAGAATATTCGGGGAGCTGTTTTTT; CDR3aa: CAWSVRRPRIFGELFF
len: 15; v_gene: TRBV7-9; abundance: many; j_gene: TRBJ2-2; d_gene: NA; CDR3nt: TGTGCCAGCAGCCACTACGAGACAGGCGGCGGGGAGCTGTTTTTT; CDR3aa: CASSHYETGGGELFF
len: 16; v_gene: TRBV21-1; abundance: few; j_gene: TRBJ2-7; d_gene: NA; CDR3nt: TGTGCCAGCAGCAAAGCCGCCGGGACAGACTCCTTGGAGCAGTACTTC; CDR3aa: CASSKAAGTDSLEQYF
len: 16; v_gene: TRBV6-5; abundance: NA; j_gene: TRBJ1-2; d_gene: TRBD1; CDR3nt: TGTACCAGCAGTGCGGACAGGGGAGGGAGAACATATGGCTACACCTTC; CDR3aa: CTSSADRGGRTYGYTF
len: 15; v_gene: TRBV10-3; abundance: many; j_gene: TRBJ2-3; d_gene: NA; CDR3nt: TGTGCCATCAGTGAGTCGGAGGCCTGGGTTGATACGCAGTATTTT; CDR3aa: CAISESEAWVDTQYF
len: 15; v_gene: TRBV7-6; abundance: many; j_gene: TRBJ2-3; d_gene: NA; CDR3nt: TGTGCCAGCAGCCCTACTGGGTTAGCAGGAGATACGCAGTATTTT; CDR3aa: CASSPTGLAGDTQYF
len: 15; v_gene: TRBV14; abundance: NA; j_gene: TRBJ1-6; d_gene: NA; CDR3nt: TGTGCCAGCAGCCATCATCGGGGGGCGAATTCACCCCTCCACTTT; CDR3aa: CASSHHRGANSPLHF
len: 17; v_gene: TRBV10-1; abundance: many; j_gene: TRBJ2-6; d_gene: TRBD1; CDR3nt: TGCGCCAGCAGCCCGGGACAGGGCTTCTCTGGGGCCAACGTCCTGACTTTC; CDR3aa: CASSPGQGFSGANVLTF
len: 16; v_gene: TRBV5-1; abundance: NA; j_gene: TRBJ1-4; d_gene: TRBD1; CDR3nt: TGCGCCAGCAGCTTCAGGGGGCTTGGGGCTAATGAAAAACTGTTTTTT; CDR3aa: CASSFRGLGANEKLFF
len: 15; v_gene: TRBV5-4; abundance: many; j_gene: TRBJ2-1; d_gene: TRBD2; CDR3nt: TGTGCCAGCAGCTTCATCCTAGCGGGAGGCAATGAGCAGTTCTTC; CDR3aa: CASSFILAGGNEQFF
len: 14; v_gene: TRBV3-1; abundance: few; j_gene: TRBJ2-7; d_gene: NA; CDR3nt: TGTGCCAGCAGCCGCAACAGGGAGAGGTCCGAGCAGTACTTC; CDR3aa: CASSRNRERSEQYF
len: 15; v_gene: TRBV7-9; abundance: NA; j_gene: TRBJ2-4; d_gene: TRBD1; CDR3nt: TGTGCCAGCAGCTTGACAGGGGGACTCGAAAACATTCAGTACTTC; CDR3aa: CASSLTGGLENIQYF
len: 15; v_gene: TRBV6-5; abundance: few; j_gene: TRBJ1-5; d_gene: TRBD1; CDR3nt: TGTGCCAGCAGCCGAGAGGGGGCCTACAATCAGCCCCAGCATTTT; CDR3aa: CASSREGAYNQPQHF
len: 15; v_gene: TRBV18; abundance: few; j_gene: TRBJ1-4; d_gene: NA; CDR3nt: TGTGCCAGCTCACCACCAACGGGACTAAATGAAAAACTGTTTTTT; CDR3aa: CASSPPTGLNEKLFF
len: 16; v_gene: TRBV7-9; abundance: NA; j_gene: TRBJ1-2; d_gene: NA; CDR3nt: TGTGCCAGCAGCTTGGGTTCTGGGGACCCTAACTATGGCTACACCTTC; CDR3aa: CASSLGSGDPNYGYTF
len: 17; v_gene: TRBV4-3; abundance: NA; j_gene: TRBJ2-3; d_gene: TRBD1; CDR3nt: TGCGCCAGCAGCCAAGGCACGGGACAGGGTATCATCGATACGCAGTATTTT; CDR3aa: CASSQGTGQGIIDTQYF
len: 15; v_gene: TRBV6-2/TRBV6-3; abundance: NA; j_gene: TRBJ2-7; d_gene: TRBD2; CDR3nt: TGTGCCAGCAGCTCAGGACTAGCGGGGATCTACGAGCAGTACTTC; CDR3aa: CASSSGLAGIYEQYF
len: 15; v_gene: TRBV28; abundance: few; j_gene: TRBJ1-4; d_gene: NA; CDR3nt: TGTGCCAGCAGTCCGGCCCGGAAATTAAGGGAAAAACTGTTTTTT; CDR3aa: CASSPARKLREKLFF
len: 15; v_gene: TRBV7-6; abundance: many; j_gene: TRBJ1-1; d_gene: NA; CDR3nt: TGTGCCAGCAGTATAGGCGCAGGGTATAAGAATGAAGCTTTCTTT; CDR3aa: CASSIGAGYKNEAFF
len: 15; v_gene: TRBV7-2; abundance: many; j_gene: TRBJ2-5; d_gene: NA; CDR3nt: TGTGCCAGCAGCTTAGGGGGGTCAGGGGCAGAGACCCAGTACTTC; CDR3aa: CASSLGGSGAETQYF
len: 13; v_gene: TRBV4-1; abundance: many; j_gene: TRBJ2-7; d_gene: NA; CDR3nt: TGCGCCAGCAGCCAAGAGGCGGGCTACGAGCAGTACTTC; CDR3aa: CASSQEAGYEQYF
len: 13; v_gene: TRBV7-3; abundance: many; j_gene: TRBJ1-1; d_gene: NA; CDR3nt: TGTGCCAGCAGCTCCGGAGGAGGTGGAGGAGCTTTCTTT; CDR3aa: CASSSGGGGGAFF
len: 12; v_gene: TRBV12-3/TRBV12-4; abundance: NA; j_gene: TRBJ1-1; d_gene: NA; CDR3nt: TGTGCCAGCAGGAGCCTACAGGGTCCCGCTTTCTTT; CDR3aa: CASRSLQGPAFF
len: 15; v_gene: TRBV20-1; abundance: many; j_gene: TRBJ1-1; d_gene: NA; CDR3nt: TGCAGTGCTAGAGACCCGAGGGGGGCAGGCACTGAAGCTTTCTTT; CDR3aa: CSARDPRGAGTEAFF
len: 14; v_gene: TRBV6-5; abundance: NA; j_gene: TRBJ1-1; d_gene: NA; CDR3nt: TGTGCCAGCAGTTACTCCCCAGGGCAGCCCGAAGCTTTCTTT; CDR3aa: CASSYSPGQPEAFF
len: 14; v_gene: TRBV6-5; abundance: many; j_gene: TRBJ2-7; d_gene: NA; CDR3nt: TGTGCCAGCAGTTACGAAAGCAGAACCTACGAGCAGTACTTC; CDR3aa: CASSYESRTYEQYF
len: 15; v_gene: TRBV6-2/TRBV6-3; abundance: many; j_gene: TRBJ2-3; d_gene: TRBD2; CDR3nt: TGTGCCAGCAGCCGGTGGACTAGGCAGTCAGATACGCAGTATTTT; CDR3aa: CASSRWTRQSDTQYF
len: 19; v_gene: TRBV24-1; abundance: many; j_gene: TRBJ2-1; d_gene: NA; CDR3nt: TGTGCCACCAGTGATGAGACAGGGAGGGCCATGAAAACCTACAATGAGCAGTTCTTC; CDR3aa: CATSDETGRAMKTYNEQFF
len: 17; v_gene: TRBV5-1; abundance: few; j_gene: TRBJ1-1; d_gene: NA; CDR3nt: TGCGCCAGCAGCTTGAGTGCGGGGGCCCTCGGGAACACTGAAGCTTTCTTT; CDR3aa: CASSLSAGALGNTEAFF
len: 13; v_gene: TRBV20-1; abundance: NA; j_gene: TRBJ2-1; d_gene: NA; CDR3nt: TGCAGTGCGTGGGTTGGTGTATACAATGAGCAGTTCTTC; CDR3aa: CSAWVGVYNEQFF
len: 18; v_gene: TRBV6-5; abundance: many; j_gene: TRBJ2-3; d_gene: TRBD2; CDR3nt: TGTGCCAGCAGTTACTCGATATCCGGGAGGGATCGCACAGATACGCAGTATTTT; CDR3aa: CASSYSISGRDRTDTQYF
len: 14; v_gene: TRBV12-3/TRBV12-4; abundance: NA; j_gene: TRBJ2-5; d_gene: NA; CDR3nt: TGTGCCAGCAGTTGGAGGCTGGCGGGGTTGTCCCAGTACTTC; CDR3aa: CASSWRLAGLSQYF
len: 17; v_gene: TRBV28; abundance: few; j_gene: TRBJ2-3; d_gene: NA; CDR3nt: TGTGCCAGCAGACTCGGGGGACGGGGGAAGAGCACAGATACGCAGTATTTT; CDR3aa: CASRLGGRGKSTDTQYF
len: 14; v_gene: TRBV20-1; abundance: few; j_gene: TRBJ2-7; d_gene: NA; CDR3nt: TGCAGTGCTAGCTATTTACAGGGACTTCACGAGCAGTACTTC; CDR3aa: CSASYLQGLHEQYF
len: 11; v_gene: TRBV10-2; abundance: NA; j_gene: TRBJ1-1; d_gene: NA; CDR3nt: TGCGCCACCGGGGGGGGGACTGAAGCTTTCTTT; CDR3aa: CATGGGTEAFF
len: 13; v_gene: TRBV7-6; abundance: NA; j_gene: TRBJ2-3; d_gene: NA; CDR3nt: TGTGCCAGCAGTGAACTGGGGGATGATACGCAGTATTTT; CDR3aa: CASSELGDDTQYF
len: 16; v_gene: TRBV3-1; abundance: NA; j_gene: TRBJ2-7; d_gene: NA; CDR3nt: TGTGCCAGCAGCCAAGATACCGCAACGGCCTCCTACGAGCAGTACTTC; CDR3aa: CASSQDTATASYEQYF
len: 14; v_gene: TRBV20-1; abundance: NA; j_gene: TRBJ2-7; d_gene: TRBD1; CDR3nt: TGCAGTGCTTCACGGACAGGGGCCGGGTACGAGCAGTACTTC; CDR3aa: CSASRTGAGYEQYF
len: 14; v_gene: TRBV20-1; abundance: NA; j_gene: TRBJ2-1; d_gene: NA; CDR3nt: TGCAGTGGTAACCAGCGGGTGTCCTACAATGAGCAGTTCTTC; CDR3aa: CSGNQRVSYNEQFF
len: 15; v_gene: TRBV3-1; abundance: NA; j_gene: TRBJ2-3; d_gene: TRBD2; CDR3nt: TGTGCCAGCAGCCAACTCCTAGCGGTCACAGATACGCAGTATTTT; CDR3aa: CASSQLLAVTDTQYF
len: 15; v_gene: TRBV13; abundance: few; j_gene: TRBJ2-1; d_gene: NA; CDR3nt: TGTGCCAGCAGCCCGGGGACTGACACCTACAATGAGCAGTTCTTC; CDR3aa: CASSPGTDTYNEQFF
len: 12; v_gene: TRBV12-3/TRBV12-4; abundance: many; j_gene: TRBJ1-6; d_gene: NA; CDR3nt: TGTGCCAGCAGCCTAGGTGGAGTGGCCCTCCACTTT; CDR3aa: CASSLGGVALHF
len: 13; v_gene: TRBV7-3; abundance: few; j_gene: TRBJ1-6; d_gene: NA; CDR3nt: TGTGCCAGCAAGGGGGGTCCGGGTTCACCCCTCCACTTT; CDR3aa: CASKGGPGSPLHF
len: 14; v_gene: TRBV6-5; abundance: many; j_gene: TRBJ1-1; d_gene: NA; CDR3nt: TGTGCCAGCAGCCCAACCGGGGTAGACACTGAAGCTTTCTTT; CDR3aa: CASSPTGVDTEAFF
len: 11; v_gene: TRBV2; abundance: many; j_gene: TRBJ1-1; d_gene: NA; CDR3nt: TGTGCCAGCATCCTAAACACTGAAGCTTTCTTT; CDR3aa: CASILNTEAFF
len: 13; v_gene: TRBV12-3/TRBV12-4; abundance: many; j_gene: TRBJ2-3; d_gene: NA; CDR3nt: TGTGCCAGCAGTTTAGTCCCCGCAGATACGCAGTATTTT; CDR3aa: CASSLVPADTQYF